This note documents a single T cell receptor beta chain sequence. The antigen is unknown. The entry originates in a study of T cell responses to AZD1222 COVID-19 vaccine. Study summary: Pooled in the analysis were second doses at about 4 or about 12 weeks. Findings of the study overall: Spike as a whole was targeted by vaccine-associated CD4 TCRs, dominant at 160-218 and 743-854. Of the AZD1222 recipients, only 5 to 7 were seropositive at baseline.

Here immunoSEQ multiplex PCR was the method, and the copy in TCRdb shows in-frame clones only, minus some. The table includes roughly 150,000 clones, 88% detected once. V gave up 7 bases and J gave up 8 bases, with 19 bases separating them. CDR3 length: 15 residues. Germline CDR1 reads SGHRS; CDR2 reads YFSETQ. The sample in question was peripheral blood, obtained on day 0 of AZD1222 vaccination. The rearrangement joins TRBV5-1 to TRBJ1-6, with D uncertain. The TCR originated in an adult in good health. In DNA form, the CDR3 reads TGCGCCAGCCACCTGGAGAGCACAGTGGATTCACCCCTCCACTTT. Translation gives CASHLESTVDSPLHF.